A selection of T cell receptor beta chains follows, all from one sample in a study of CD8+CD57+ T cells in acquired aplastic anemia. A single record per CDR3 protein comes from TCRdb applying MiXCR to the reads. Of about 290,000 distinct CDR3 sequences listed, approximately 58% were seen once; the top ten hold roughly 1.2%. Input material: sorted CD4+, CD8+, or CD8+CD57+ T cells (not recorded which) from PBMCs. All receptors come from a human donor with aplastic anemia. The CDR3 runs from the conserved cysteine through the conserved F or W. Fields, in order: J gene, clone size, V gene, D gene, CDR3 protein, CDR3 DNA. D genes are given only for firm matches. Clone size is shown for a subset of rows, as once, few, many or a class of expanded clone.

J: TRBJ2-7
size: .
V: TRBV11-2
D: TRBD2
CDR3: CASSLLSGGRYEQYF
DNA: TGTGCCAGCAGCCTACTTAGCGGGGGGCGGTACGAGCAGTACTTC

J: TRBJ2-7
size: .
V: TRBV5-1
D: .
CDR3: CASGNGASQNEQYF
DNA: TGCGCCAGCGGCAATGGGGCCAGTCAGAACGAGCAGTACTTC

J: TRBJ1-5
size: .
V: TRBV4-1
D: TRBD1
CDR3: CASSQDPDRGDQPQHF
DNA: TGCGCCAGCAGCCAAGACCCGGACAGGGGAGATCAGCCCCAGCATTTT

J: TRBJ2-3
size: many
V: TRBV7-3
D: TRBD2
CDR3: CASRRGGVSDTQYF
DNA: TGTGCCAGCCGGCGTGGGGGGGTCTCAGATACGCAGTATTTT

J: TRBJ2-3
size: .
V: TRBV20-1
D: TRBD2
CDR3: CSARGRAGHTDTQYF
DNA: TGCAGTGCTAGAGGTAGAGCGGGGCACACAGATACGCAGTATTTT

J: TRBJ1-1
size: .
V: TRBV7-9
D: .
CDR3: CASSLEGGAFF
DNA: TGTGCCAGCAGCTTAGAGGGGGGTGCTTTCTTT

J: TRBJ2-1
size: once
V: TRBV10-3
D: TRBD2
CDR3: CAVSSEEASGMIEQFF
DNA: TGTGCCGTCAGTAGTGAAGAGGCTAGCGGGATGATAGAGCAGTTCTTC

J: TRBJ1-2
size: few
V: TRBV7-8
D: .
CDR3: CASSQHQGLYGYTF
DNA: TGTGCCAGCAGCCAACACCAGGGACTCTATGGCTACACCTTC

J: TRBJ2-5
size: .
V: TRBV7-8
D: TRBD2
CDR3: CASSLRGAGETQYF
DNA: TGTGCCAGCAGCTTGCGGGGGGCAGGGGAGACCCAGTACTTC

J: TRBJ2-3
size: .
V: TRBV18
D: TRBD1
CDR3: CASSPQQGADTQYF
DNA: TGTGCCAGCTCACCTCAACAGGGGGCAGATACGCAGTATTTT

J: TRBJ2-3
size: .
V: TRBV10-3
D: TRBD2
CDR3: CAISGTKTSTSTDTQYF
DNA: TGTGCCATCAGTGGAACCAAGACTAGCACTAGCACAGATACGCAGTATTTT

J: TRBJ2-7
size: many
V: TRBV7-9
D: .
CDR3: CASSVDIYEQYF
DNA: TGTGCCAGCAGCGTGGACATCTACGAGCAGTACTTC

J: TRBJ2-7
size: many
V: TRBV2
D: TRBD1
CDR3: CASSRAGGYEQYF
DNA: TGTGCCAGCAGTCGAGCAGGGGGCTACGAGCAGTACTTC

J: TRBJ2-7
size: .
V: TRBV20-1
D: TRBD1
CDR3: CSALTGTGIYEQYF
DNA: TGCAGTGCTCTTACCGGGACAGGGATCTACGAGCAGTACTTC

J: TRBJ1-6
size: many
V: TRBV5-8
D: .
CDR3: CASSLARGAGGSPLHF
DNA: TGTGCCAGCAGCTTGGCCAGGGGCGCGGGTGGTTCACCCCTCCACTTT

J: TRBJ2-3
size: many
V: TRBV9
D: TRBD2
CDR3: CASSVGVAGGRTDTQYF
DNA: TGTGCCAGCAGCGTAGGGGTAGCGGGGGGGCGGACAGATACGCAGTATTTT

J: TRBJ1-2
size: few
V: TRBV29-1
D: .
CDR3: CSVDPPGINYGYTF
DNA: TGCAGCGTTGATCCCCCAGGGATTAACTATGGCTACACCTTC

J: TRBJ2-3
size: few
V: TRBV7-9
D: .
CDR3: CASSTGISTDTQYF
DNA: TGTGCCAGCAGCACAGGGATAAGCACAGATACGCAGTATTTT

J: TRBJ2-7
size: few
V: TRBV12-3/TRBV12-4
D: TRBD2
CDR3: CASSFTAGGREQYF
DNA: TGTGCCAGCAGTTTTACGGCGGGAGGGCGGGAGCAGTACTTC

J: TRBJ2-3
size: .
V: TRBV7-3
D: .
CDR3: CASSSGHLTDTQYF
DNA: TGTGCCAGCAGCTCCGGACATCTCACAGATACGCAGTATTTT

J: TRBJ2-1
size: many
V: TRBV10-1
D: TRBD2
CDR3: CATSTGTSGSNEQFF
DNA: TGCGCCACCTCAACCGGGACTAGCGGGAGCAATGAGCAGTTCTTC

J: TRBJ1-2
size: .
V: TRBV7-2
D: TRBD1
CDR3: CAGSLVDRGNYGYTF
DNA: TGTGCCGGCAGCTTAGTTGACAGGGGGAACTACGGCTACACCTTC

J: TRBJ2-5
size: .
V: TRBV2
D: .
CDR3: CASSAPLTGRETQYF
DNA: TGTGCCAGCAGTGCCCCCCTGACTGGGCGAGAGACCCAGTACTTC

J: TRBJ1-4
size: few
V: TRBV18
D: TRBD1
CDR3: CASSPRDSSTNEKLFF
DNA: TGTGCCAGCTCACCTCGGGACAGCTCAACTAATGAAAAACTGTTTTTT

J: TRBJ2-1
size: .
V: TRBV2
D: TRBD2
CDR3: CASKGLAGYEQFF
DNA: TGTGCCAGCAAGGGACTAGCGGGTTATGAGCAGTTCTTC

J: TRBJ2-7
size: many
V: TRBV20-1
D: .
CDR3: CSASGGPLYEQYF
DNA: TGCAGTGCTAGTGGCGGGCCCCTCTACGAGCAGTACTTC

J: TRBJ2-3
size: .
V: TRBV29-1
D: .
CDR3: CSGGRYTDTQYF
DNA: TGCAGCGGGGGGCGGTACACAGATACGCAATATTTT

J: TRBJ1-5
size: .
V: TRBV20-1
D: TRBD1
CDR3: CSATGTGDGNQPQHF
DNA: TGCAGTGCTACCGGGACAGGGGATGGAAATCAGCCCCAGCATTTT

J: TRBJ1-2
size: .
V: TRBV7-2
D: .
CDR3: CASSLWADDGYTF
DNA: TGTGCCAGCAGCTTATGGGCAGACGATGGCTACACCTTC

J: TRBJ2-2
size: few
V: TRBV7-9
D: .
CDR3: CASSLPPTGELFF
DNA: TGTGCCAGCAGCTTACCTCCTACCGGGGAGCTGTTTTTT

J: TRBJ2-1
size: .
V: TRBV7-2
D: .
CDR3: CASSFPGQLMFF
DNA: TGTGCCAGCAGCTTCCCAGGACAGCTTATGTTCTTC

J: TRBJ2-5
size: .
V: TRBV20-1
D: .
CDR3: CSARGGALGGETQYF
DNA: TGCAGTGCTAGAGGGGGAGCCCTAGGGGGAGAGACCCAGTACTTC

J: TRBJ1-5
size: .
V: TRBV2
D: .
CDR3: CASSEVNSNQPQHF
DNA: TGTGCCAGCAGTGAGGTGAATAGCAATCAGCCCCAGCATTTT

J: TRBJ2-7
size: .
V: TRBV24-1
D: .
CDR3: CATSDLGAGGEQYF
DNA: TGTGCCACCAGTGATTTGGGGGCGGGTGGCGAGCAGTACTTC

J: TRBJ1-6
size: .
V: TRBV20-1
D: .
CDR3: CSAASGKDSPLHF
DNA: TGCAGTGCTGCCTCCGGAAAAGATTCACCCCTCCACTTT

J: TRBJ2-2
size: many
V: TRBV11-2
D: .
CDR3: CASQGGPNTGELFF
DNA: TGTGCCAGCCAAGGGGGGCCGAACACCGGGGAGCTGTTTTTT

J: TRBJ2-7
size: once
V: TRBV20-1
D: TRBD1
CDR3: CSQPTYRGTGVYEQYF
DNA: TGCAGTCAACCTACGTACCGCGGGACAGGGGTCTACGAGCAGTACTTC

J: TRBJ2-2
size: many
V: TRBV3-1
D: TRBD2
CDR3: CASSYRPYGGGTNTGELFF
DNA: TGTGCCAGCAGCTACCGACCTTATGGCGGGGGGACCAACACCGGGGAGCTGTTTTTT

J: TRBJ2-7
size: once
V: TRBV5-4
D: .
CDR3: CASSYYLHYEQYF
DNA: TGTGCCAGCAGTTACTATTTGCACTACGAGCAGTACTTC

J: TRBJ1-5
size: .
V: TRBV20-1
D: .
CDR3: CSARDQGRFNRPQHF
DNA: TGCAGTGCTAGAGACCAGGGACGGTTCAATCGGCCCCAGCATTTT

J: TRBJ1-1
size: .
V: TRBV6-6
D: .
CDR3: CASSYISTGRPNTEAFF
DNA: TGTGCCAGCAGTTACATATCAACAGGGAGGCCGAACACTGAAGCTTTCTTT

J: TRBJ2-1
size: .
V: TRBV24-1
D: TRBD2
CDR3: CATSDLNPSGPYNEQFF
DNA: TGTGCCACCAGTGATTTGAATCCTAGCGGACCCTACAATGAGCAGTTCTTC

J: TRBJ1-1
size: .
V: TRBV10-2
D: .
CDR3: CASSSEDTDTEAFF
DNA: TGCGCCAGCAGTTCGGAAGACACGGACACTGAAGCTTTCTTT

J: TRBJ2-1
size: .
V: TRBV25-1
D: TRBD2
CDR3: CASSDPGGNNNEQFF
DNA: TGTGCCAGCAGTGATCCCGGGGGGAACAACAATGAGCAGTTCTTC

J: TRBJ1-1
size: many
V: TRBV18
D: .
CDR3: CASSTGVSAEAFF
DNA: TGTGCCAGCTCAACCGGGGTGTCAGCTGAAGCTTTCTTT

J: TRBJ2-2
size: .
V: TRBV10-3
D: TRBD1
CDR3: CAISGGTGVSESNTGELFF
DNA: TGTGCCATCAGTGGCGGGACAGGGGTTTCCGAGTCGAACACCGGGGAGCTGTTTTTT

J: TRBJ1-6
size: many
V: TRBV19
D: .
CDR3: CASSIRDGNNSPLHF
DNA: TGTGCCAGTAGTATCCGGGACGGTAATAATTCACCCCTCCACTTT

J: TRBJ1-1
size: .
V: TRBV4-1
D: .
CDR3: CASSQGDSANEAFF
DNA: TGCGCCAGCAGCCAAGGTGACAGCGCCAATGAAGCTTTCTTT

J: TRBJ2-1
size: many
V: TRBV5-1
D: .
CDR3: CASSLTASYNEQFF
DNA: TGCGCCAGCAGCTTGACAGCCTCCTACAATGAGCAGTTCTTC

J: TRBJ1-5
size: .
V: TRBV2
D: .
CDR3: CASSEVGQGAEHF
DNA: .

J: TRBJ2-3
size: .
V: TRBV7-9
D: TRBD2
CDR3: CASSLVAGANTDTQYF
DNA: TGTGCCAGCAGCTTAGTAGCGGGGGCCAACACAGATACGCAGTATTTT

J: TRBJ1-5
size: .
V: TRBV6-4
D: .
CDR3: CASMGPFGNQPQHF
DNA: TGTGCCAGCATGGGACCCTTCGGCAATCAGCCCCAGCATTTT